This TCR beta chain was sequenced during a study of neoadjuvant anti-PD-1 for oral cavity cancer. PBMC libraries mostly used around 0.5 ug of input genomic DNA, with six replicates per sample. Measured with immunoSEQ multiplex PCR; TCRdb has only the in-frame clones, and not every one. The sample records about 16,000 clones, about three quarters being singletons. This clone occurred a few times. This receptor was obtained from a person between 35 and 79 years old with oral cavity squamous cell carcinoma. Specimen: PBMCs, collected before nivolumab (anti-PD-1) treatment.

The CDR3 loop is CASSFLAALYNEQFF. For the CDR3, the DNA is TGTGCCAGCAGTTTTTTAGCGGCCCTCTACAATGAGCAGTTCTTC. The V gene is TRBV28, the J gene TRBJ2-1; tentatively, D is TRBD2 (6 bases). The CDR3 totals 15 residues. CDR1 and CDR2 (germline): MDHEN, SYDVKM. V lost 3 bases and J lost 3, with 12 bases in between.